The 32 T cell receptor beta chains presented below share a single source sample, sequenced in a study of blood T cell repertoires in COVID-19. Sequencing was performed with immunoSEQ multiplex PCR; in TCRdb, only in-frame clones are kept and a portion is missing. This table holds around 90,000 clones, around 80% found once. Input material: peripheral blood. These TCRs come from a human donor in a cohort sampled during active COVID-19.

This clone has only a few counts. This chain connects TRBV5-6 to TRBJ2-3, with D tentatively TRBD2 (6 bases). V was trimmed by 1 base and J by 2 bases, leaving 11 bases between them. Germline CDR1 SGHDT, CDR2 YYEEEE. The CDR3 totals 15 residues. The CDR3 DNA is TGTGCCAGCAGCTTGAGCGGGCGATACACAGATACGCAGTATTTT. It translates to CASSLSGRYTDTQYF.

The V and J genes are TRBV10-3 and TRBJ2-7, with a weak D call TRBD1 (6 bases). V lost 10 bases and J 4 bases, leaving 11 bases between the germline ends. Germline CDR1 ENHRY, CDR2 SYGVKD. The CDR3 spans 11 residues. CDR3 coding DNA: TGTGCCACCCTTCAGGGGTACGAGCAGTACTTC. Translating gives CATLQGYEQYF.

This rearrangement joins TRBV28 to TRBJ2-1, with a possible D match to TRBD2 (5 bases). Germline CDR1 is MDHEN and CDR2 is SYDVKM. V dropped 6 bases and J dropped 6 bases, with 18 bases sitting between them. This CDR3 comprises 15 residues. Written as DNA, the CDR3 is TGTGCCAGCAGCAGTGCCGGGGTCGGAGGCAATGAGCAGTTCTTC. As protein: CASSSAGVGGNEQFF.

The CDR3 region is CASSQDPAGRSGANVLTF. CDR3 nucleotides: TGTGCCAGCAGCCAAGATCCAGCAGGGAGGTCTGGGGCCAACGTCCTGACTTTC. This chain links TRBV3-1 (or the pseudogene TRBV3-2) with TRBJ2-6; D is perhaps TRBD2 (6 bases). Trimming shortened V by 0 bases and J by 1 base, and 13 bases separated the two germline ends. The CDR3 runs 18 residues. Germline loops: CDR1 LGHDT, CDR2 YNNKEL (reference sequence).

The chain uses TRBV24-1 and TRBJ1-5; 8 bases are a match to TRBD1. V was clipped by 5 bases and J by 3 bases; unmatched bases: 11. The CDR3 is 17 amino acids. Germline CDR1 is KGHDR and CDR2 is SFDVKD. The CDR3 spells CATSAIEDRVINQPQHF. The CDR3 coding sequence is TGTGCCACCAGTGCAATCGAGGACAGGGTAATCAATCAGCCCCAGCATTTT.

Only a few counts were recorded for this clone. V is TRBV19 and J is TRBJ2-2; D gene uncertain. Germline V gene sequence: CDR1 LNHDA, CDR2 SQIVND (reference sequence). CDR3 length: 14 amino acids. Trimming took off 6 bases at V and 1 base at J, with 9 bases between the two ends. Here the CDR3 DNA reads TGTGCCAGTAGGGCCCAGATGAACACCGGGGAGCTGTTTTTT. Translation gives CASRAQMNTGELFF.

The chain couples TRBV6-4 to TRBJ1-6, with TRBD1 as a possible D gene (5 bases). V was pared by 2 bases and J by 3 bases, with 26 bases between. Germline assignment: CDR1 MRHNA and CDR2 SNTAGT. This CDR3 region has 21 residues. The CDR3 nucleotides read TGTGCCAGCAGTGACCCGGCCCATGCAGGGTGCACAGTCGACTATAATTCACCCCTCCACTTT. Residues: CASSDPAHAGCTVDYNSPLHF.

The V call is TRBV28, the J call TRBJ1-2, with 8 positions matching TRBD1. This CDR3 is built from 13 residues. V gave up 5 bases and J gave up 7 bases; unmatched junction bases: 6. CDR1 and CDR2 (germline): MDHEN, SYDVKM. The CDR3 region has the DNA TGTGCCAGCAGTCACGACAGGGGCGCTGGCTACACCTTC. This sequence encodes CASSHDRGAGYTF.

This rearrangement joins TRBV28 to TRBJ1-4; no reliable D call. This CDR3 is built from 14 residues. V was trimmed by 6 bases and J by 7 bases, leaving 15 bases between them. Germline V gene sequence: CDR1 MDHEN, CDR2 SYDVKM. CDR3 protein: CASRNRGPSEKLFF. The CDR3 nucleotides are TGTGCCAGCAGGAACCGGGGTCCAAGTGAAAAACTGTTTTTT.

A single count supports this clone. CDR3 in DNA: TGTGCCAGCAGCCAATTGGCAGGGGGCGAAAGCGGCCAGTACTTC. This gives the protein CASSQLAGGESGQYF. The chain uses TRBV3-1 (or the pseudogene TRBV3-2) and TRBJ2-7, with TRBD1 matching over 8 bases. The CDR3 runs to 15 residues. V was pared by 2 bases and J by 10 bases, with 13 bases of the junction left unmatched. Germline assignment: CDR1 LGHDT and CDR2 YNNKEL (reference sequence).

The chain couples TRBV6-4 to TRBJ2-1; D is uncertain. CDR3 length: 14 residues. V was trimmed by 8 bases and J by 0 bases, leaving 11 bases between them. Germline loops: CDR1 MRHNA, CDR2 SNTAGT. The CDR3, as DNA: TGTGCCAGCGGCTCAGGAAGCTCCTACAATGAGCAGTTCTTC. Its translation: CASGSGSSYNEQFF.

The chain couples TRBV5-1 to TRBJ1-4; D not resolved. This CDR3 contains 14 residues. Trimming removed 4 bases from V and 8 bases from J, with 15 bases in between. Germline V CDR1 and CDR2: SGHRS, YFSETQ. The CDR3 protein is CASSLPGQREKLFF. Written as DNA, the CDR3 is TGCGCCAGCAGCCTGCCCGGGCAGCGGGAAAAACTGTTTTTT.

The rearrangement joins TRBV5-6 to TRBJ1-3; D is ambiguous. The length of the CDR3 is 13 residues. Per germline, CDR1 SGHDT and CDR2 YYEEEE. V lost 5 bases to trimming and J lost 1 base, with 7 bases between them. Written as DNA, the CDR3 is TGTGCCAGCAGGCTACCGTCTGGAAACACCATATATTTT. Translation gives CASRLPSGNTIYF.

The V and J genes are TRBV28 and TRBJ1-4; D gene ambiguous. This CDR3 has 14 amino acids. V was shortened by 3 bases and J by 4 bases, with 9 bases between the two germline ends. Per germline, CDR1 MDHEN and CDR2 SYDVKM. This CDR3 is CASSFLGSNEKLFF. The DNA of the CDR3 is TGTGCCAGCAGTTTTTTAGGGAGTAATGAAAAACTGTTTTTT.

The CDR3 DNA reads as TGTGCCAGCTCACCACGTAATCCGGGAGGAGTGGTCAATGAGCAGTTCTTC. Protein product: CASSPRNPGGVVNEQFF. This chain links TRBV18 with TRBJ2-1, with 7 nucleotides matching TRBD2. In germline, CDR1 is KGHSH, CDR2 LQKENI. The CDR3 loop spans 17 amino acids. The junction had 12 bases not matched to a gene; V was cut back by 1 base and J by 6 bases.

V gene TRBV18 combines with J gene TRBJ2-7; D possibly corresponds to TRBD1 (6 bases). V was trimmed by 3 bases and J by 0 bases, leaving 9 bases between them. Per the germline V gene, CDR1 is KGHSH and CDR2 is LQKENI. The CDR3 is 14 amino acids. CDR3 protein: CASSPDRNSYEQYF. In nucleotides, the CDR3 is TGTGCCAGCTCACCCGACAGGAACTCCTACGAGCAGTACTTC.

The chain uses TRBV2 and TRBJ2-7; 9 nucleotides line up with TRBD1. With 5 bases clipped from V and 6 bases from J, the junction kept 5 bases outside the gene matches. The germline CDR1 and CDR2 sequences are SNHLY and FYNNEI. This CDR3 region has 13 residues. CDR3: CASSWDRDPEQYF. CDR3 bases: TGTGCCAGCAGTTGGGACAGGGATCCCGAGCAGTACTTC.

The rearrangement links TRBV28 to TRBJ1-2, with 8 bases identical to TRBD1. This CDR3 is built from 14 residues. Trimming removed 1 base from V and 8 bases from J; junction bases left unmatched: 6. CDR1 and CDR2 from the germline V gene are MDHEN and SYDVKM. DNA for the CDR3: TGTGCCAGCAGTTTATTGGGGACAGGCGGAGGCTACACCTTC. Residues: CASSLLGTGGGYTF.

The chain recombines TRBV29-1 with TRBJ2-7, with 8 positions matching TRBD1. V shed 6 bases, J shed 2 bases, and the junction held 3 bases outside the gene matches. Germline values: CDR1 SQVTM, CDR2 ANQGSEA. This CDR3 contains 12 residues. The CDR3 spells CSVRDRPYEQYF. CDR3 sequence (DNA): TGCAGCGTCCGGGACAGGCCCTACGAGCAGTACTTC.

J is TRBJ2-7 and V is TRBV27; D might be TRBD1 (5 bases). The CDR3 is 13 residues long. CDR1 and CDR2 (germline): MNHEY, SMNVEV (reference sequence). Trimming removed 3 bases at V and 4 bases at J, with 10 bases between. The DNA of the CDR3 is TGTGCCAGCAGTTTTATAGGGGCGTACGAGCAGTACTTC. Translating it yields CASSFIGAYEQYF.

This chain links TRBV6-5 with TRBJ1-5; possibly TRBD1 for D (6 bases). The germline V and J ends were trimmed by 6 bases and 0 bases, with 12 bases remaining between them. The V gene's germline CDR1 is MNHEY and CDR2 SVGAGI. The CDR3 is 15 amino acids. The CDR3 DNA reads TGTGCCAGCAGGTCACAGGGTAATAGCAATCAGCCCCAGCATTTT. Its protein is CASRSQGNSNQPQHF.

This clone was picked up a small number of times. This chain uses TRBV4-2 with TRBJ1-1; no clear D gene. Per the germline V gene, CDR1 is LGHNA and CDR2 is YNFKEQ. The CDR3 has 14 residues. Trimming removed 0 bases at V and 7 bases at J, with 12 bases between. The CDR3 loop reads CASSQDGRQGEAFF. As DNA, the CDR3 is TGTGCCAGCAGCCAAGACGGCCGACAAGGTGAAGCTTTCTTT.

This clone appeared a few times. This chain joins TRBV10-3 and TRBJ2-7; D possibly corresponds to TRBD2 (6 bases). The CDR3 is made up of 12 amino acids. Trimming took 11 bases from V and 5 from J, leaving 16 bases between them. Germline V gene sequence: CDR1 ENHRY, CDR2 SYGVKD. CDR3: CAEWGVGDEQYF. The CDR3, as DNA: TGTGCCGAGTGGGGGGTAGGGGACGAGCAGTACTTC.

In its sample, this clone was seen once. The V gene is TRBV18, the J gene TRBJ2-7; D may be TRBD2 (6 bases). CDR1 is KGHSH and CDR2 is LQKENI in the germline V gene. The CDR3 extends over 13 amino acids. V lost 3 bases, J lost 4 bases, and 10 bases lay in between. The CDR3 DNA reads TGTGCCAGCTCACCTCCGGGACTGTACGAGCAGTACTTC. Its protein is CASSPPGLYEQYF.

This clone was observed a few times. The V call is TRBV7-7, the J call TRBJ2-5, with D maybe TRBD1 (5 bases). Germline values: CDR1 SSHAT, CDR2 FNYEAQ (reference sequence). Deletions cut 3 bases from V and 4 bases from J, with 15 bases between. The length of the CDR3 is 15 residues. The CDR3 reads CASSLGLSERETQYF. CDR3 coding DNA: TGTGCCAGCAGCTTGGGGCTGAGCGAGAGAGAGACCCAGTACTTC.

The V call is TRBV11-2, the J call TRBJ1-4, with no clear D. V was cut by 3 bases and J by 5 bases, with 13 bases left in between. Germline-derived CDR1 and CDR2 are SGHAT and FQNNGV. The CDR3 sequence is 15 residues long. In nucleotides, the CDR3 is TGTGCCAGCAGCTTTGCCCCAATACAAAATGAAAAACTGTTTTTT. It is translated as CASSFAPIQNEKLFF.

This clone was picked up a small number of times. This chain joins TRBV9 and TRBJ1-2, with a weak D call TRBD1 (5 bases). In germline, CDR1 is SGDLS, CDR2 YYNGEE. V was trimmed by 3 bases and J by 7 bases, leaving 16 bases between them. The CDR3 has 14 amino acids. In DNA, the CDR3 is TGTGCCAGCAGCGGGGGGAACGGGAGATTTGGCTACACCTTC. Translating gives CASSGGNGRFGYTF.

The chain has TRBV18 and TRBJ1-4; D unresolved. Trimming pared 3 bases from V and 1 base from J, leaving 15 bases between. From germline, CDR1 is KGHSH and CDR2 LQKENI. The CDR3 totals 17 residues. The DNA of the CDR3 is TGTGCCAGCTCACCTAATCAAGGGCGGGGAACTAATGAAAAACTGTTTTTT. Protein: CASSPNQGRGTNEKLFF.

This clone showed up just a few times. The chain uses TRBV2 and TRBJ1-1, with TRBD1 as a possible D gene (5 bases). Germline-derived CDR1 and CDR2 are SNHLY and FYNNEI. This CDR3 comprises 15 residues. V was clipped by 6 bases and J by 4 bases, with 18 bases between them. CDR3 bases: TGTGCCAGCAGACGCTCATCAGGGCCGGGCACTGAAGCTTTCTTT. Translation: CASRRSSGPGTEAFF.

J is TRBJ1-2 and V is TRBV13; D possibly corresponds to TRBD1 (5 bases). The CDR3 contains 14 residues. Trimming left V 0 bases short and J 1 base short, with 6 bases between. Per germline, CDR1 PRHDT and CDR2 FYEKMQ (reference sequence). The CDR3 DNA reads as TGTGCCAGCAGCTTAGGGCAGGGTAACTATGGCTACACCTTC. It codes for CASSLGQGNYGYTF.

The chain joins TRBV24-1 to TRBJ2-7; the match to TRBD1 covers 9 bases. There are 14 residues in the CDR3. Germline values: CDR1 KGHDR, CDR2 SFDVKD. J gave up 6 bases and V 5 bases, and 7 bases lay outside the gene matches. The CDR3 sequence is CATSGTGVQSEQYF. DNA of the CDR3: TGTGCCACCAGTGGGACAGGGGTTCAGAGCGAGCAGTACTTC.

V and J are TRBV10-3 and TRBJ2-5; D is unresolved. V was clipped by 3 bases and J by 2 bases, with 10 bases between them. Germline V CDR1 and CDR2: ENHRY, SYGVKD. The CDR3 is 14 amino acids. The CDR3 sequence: CAISEENWQETQYF. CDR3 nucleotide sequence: TGTGCCATCAGTGAAGAAAACTGGCAAGAGACCCAGTACTTC.